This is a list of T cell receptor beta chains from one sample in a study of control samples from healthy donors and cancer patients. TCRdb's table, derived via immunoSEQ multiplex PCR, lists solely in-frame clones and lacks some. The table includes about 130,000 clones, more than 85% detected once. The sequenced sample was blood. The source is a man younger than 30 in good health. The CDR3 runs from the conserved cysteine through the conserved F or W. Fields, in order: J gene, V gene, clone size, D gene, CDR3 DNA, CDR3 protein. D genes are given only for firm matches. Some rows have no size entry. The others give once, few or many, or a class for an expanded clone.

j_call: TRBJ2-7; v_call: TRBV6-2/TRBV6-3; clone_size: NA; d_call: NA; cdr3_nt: TGTGCCAGCAGTTACGGCAGAAACTACGAGCAGTACTTC; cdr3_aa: CASSYGRNYEQYF
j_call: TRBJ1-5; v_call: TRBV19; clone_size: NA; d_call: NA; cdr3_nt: TGTGCCAGTAGGCAGGGTCTCTATAGCAATCAGCCCCAGCATTTT; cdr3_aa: CASRQGLYSNQPQHF
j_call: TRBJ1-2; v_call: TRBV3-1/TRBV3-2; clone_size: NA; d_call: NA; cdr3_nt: TGTGCCAGCAAGGGTCTGGGGGACGACTATGGCTACACCTTC; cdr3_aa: CASKGLGDDYGYTF
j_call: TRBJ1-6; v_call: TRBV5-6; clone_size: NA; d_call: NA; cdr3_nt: TGTGCCAGCAGCTTGGGGGGACGGCATAATTCACCCCTCCACTTT; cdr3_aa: CASSLGGRHNSPLHF
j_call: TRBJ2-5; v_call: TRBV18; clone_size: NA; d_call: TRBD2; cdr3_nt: TGTGCCAGCTCACCCCGACTAGCGGAGACCCAGTACTTC; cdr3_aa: CASSPRLAETQYF
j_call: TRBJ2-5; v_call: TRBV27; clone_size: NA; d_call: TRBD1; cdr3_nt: TGTGCCAGCAGTTTCCAGGGGGTAGAGACCCAGTACTTC; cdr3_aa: CASSFQGVETQYF
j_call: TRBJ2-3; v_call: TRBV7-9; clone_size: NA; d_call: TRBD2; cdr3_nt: TGTGCCAGCAGCTTACTAGCGGGGGTCGCAGATACGCAGTATTTT; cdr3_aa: CASSLLAGVADTQYF
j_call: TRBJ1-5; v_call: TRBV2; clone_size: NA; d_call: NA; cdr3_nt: TGTGCCAGCGTCTCAACTAGGGGGACGCCCCAGCATTTT; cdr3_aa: CASVSTRGTPQHF
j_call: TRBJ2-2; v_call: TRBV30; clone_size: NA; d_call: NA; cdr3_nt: TGTGCCTGGGACCGGGCCTCCGGCAGGGAGCTGTTTTTT; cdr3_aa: CAWDRASGRELFF
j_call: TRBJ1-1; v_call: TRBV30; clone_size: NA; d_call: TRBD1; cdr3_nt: TGTGCCTGGAGGTTAGGGACAGGGATGACTGAAGCTTTCTTT; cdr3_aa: CAWRLGTGMTEAFF
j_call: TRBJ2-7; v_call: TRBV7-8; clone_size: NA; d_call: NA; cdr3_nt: TGTGCCAGCAGCTTAGGAGGGGACGAGCAGTACTTC; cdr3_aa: CASSLGGDEQYF
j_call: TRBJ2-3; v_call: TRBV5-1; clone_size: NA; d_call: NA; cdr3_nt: TGCGCCAGCAGCTTCGGCGGGGGCGCAGATACGCAGTATTTT; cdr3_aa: CASSFGGGADTQYF
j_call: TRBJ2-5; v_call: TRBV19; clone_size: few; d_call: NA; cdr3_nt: TGTGCCAGTAAACAGCAAGAGACCCAGTACTTC; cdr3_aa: CASKQQETQYF
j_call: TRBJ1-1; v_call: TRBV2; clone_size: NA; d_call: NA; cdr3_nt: TGTGCCAGCAGTGTTGGGGAAGGCGCCACTGAAGCTTTCTTT; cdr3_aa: CASSVGEGATEAFF
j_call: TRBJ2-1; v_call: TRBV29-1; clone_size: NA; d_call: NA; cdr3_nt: TGCAGCGCGCACGACGTAACCTGGCAGTTCTTC; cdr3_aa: CSAHDVTWQFF
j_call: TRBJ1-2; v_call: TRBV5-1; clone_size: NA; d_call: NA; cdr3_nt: TGCGCCAGCAGCTTGGGACCCACCCAAGTCAACTATGGCTACACCTTC; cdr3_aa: CASSLGPTQVNYGYTF
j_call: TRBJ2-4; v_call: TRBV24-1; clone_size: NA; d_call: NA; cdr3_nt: TGTGCCACCAGTGTCGGGACGGTGAAAAACATTCAGTACTTC; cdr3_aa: CATSVGTVKNIQYF
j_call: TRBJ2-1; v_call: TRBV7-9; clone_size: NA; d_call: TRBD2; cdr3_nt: TGTGCCAGCAGCCTAATTCGGACTAGCGGCTACAATGAGCAGTTCTTC; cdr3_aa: CASSLIRTSGYNEQFF
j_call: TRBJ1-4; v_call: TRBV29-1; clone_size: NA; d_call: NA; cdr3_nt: TGCAGCGTCAAGGGCCGCCTTGGGGAAAAACTGTTTTTT; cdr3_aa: CSVKGRLGEKLFF
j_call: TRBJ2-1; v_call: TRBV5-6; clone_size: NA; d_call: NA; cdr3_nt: TGTGCCAGCAGCTTGAGCGCTCGTGAGCAGTTCTTC; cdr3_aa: CASSLSAREQFF
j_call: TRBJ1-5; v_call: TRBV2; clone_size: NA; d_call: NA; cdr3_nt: TGTGCCAGCAGTGAATGGGACAGCAATCAGCCCCAGCATTTT; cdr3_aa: CASSEWDSNQPQHF
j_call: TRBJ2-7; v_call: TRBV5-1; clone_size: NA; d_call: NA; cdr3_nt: TGCGCCAGCAGCCCCGAGGGGAGCTACTCCTACGAGCAGTACTTC; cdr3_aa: CASSPEGSYSYEQYF
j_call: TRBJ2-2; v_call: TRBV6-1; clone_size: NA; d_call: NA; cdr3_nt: NA; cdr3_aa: CASSERQYFGELFF
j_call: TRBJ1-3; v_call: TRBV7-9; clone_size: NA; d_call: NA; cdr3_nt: TGTGCCAGCAGCTTAGCGGGGGTCGGAAACACCATATATTTT; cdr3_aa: CASSLAGVGNTIYF
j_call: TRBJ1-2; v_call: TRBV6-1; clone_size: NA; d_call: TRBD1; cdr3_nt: TGTGCCAGCAGTGAAGCGGACAGGGACGGCTACACCTTC; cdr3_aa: CASSEADRDGYTF
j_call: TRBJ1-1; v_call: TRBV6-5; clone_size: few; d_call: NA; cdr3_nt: TGTGCCAGCAGTTACTGGGGCCAGGCGAACACTGAAGCTTTCTTT; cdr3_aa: CASSYWGQANTEAFF
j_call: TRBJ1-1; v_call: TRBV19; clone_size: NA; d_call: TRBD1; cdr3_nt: TGTGCCAGTTCTGACAGGGGCACTGAAGCTTTCTTT; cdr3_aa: CASSDRGTEAFF
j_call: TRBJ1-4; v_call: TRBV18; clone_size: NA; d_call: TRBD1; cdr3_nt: TGTGCCAGCTGTCCCGCCGGGACAGGGCAAAAACTGTTTTTT; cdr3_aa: CASCPAGTGQKLFF
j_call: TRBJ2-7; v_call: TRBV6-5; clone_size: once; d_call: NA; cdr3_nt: TGTGCCAGCAGCTGGGAGAGCTCCTACGAGCAGTACTTC; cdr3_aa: CASSWESSYEQYF
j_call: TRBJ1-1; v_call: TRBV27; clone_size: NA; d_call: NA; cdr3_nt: TGTGCCAGCAGAGCTTCCGGAAACACTGAAGCTTTCTTT; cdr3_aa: CASRASGNTEAFF
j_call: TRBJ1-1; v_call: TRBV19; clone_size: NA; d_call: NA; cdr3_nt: TGTGCCAGTACTGCCTGGATTTTTGCGGCCATGAACACTGAAGCTTTCTTT; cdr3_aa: CASTAWIFAAMNTEAFF
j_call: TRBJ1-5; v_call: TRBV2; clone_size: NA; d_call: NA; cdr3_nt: TGTGCCGGAGCACAGGGAGACGTGGGCAATCAGCCCCAGCATTTT; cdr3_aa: CAGAQGDVGNQPQHF
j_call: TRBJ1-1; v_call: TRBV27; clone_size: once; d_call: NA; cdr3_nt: TGTGCCAGCACTGGGAAAGGGGTTGACACTGAAGCTTTCTTT; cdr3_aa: CASTGKGVDTEAFF
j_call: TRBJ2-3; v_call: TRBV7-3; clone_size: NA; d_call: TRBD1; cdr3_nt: TGTGCCAGCAGCTCAGGGGGAGCAGATACGCAGTATTTT; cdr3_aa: CASSSGGADTQYF
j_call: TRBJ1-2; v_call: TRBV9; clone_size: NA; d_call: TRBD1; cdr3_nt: TGTGCCAGCAGCGACAGTGGGACAGGCGGCTACACCTTC; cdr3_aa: CASSDSGTGGYTF
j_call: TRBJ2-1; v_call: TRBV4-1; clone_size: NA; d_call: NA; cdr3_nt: TGCGCCAGCAGCCAAGATGGGGGGGCTTTTTTCGATGAGCAGTTCTTC; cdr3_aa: CASSQDGGAFFDEQFF
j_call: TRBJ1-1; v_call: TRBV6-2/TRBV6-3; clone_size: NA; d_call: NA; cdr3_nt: TGTGCCAGCAGCCCCGGGCCCACTGGCTCTGAAGCTTTCTTT; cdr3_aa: CASSPGPTGSEAFF
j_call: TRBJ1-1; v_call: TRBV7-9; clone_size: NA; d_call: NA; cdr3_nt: TGTGCCAGCAGAATTAGCGGCACCCACACTGAAGCTTTCTTT; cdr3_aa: CASRISGTHTEAFF
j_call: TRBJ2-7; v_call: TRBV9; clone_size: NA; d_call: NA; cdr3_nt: TGTGCCAGCAGCGTAGGAGGCGGCATAACCTACGAGCAGTACTTC; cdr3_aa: CASSVGGGITYEQYF
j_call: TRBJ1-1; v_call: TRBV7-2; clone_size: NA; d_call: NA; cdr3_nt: TGTGCCAGCAGCTTAATGAATGAAGCTTTCTTT; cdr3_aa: CASSLMNEAFF
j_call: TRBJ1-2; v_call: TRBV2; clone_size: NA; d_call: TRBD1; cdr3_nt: TGTGCCAGCACCCAAGGACAGGGGCCGTCCTATGGCTACACCTTC; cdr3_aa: CASTQGQGPSYGYTF
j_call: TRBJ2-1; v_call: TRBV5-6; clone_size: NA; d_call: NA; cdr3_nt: TGTGCCAGCAGTCCGGGACTCTCCTACAATGAGCAGTTCTTC; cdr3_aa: CASSPGLSYNEQFF
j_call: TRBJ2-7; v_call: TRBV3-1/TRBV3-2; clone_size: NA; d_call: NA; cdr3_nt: TGTGCCAGCAGCCAAGGTGTCCTATTCAGGGGCTCCGAGCAGTACTTC; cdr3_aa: CASSQGVLFRGSEQYF
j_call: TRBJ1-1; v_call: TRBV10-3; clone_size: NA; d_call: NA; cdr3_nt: TGTGCCATCACCCAGGGGCCGAACACTGAAGCTTTCTTT; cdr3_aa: CAITQGPNTEAFF
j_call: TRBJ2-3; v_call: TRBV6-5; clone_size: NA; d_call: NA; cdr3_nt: TGTGCCAGCAGTCGGACAACCACTAGCACAGATACGCAGTATTTT; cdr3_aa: CASSRTTTSTDTQYF
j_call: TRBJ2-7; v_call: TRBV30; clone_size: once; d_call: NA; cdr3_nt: TGTGCCTGGAGCCTCAGCGGGCCCGGCTACGAGCAGTACTTC; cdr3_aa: CAWSLSGPGYEQYF
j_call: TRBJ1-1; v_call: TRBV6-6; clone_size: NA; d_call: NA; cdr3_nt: TGTGCCAGCAGTTACTCGTGGAACACTGAAGCTTTCTTT; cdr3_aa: CASSYSWNTEAFF
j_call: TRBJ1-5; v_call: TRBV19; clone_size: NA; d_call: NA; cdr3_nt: TGTGCCAGTAGTGCGGGGGTGGGGGTAGGGCAGCCCCAGCATTTT; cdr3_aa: CASSAGVGVGQPQHF
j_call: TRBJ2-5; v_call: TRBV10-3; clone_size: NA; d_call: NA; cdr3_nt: TGTGCCATCAGTATAGCAGGGACGGAGACCCAGTACTTC; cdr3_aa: CAISIAGTETQYF
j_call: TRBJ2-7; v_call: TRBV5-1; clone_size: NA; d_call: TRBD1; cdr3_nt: TGCGCCAGCAGCGGACTACAGGGGGCTAGGGAGCAGTACTTC; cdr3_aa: CASSGLQGAREQYF
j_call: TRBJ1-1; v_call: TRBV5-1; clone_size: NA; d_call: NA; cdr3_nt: TGCGCCAGCAGCTTGTCGATTCAGGGGACTGAAGCTTTCTTT; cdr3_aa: CASSLSIQGTEAFF
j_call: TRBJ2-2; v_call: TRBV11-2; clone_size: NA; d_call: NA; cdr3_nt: TGTGCCAGCAGGAGACAGGCAGTCACCGGGGAGCTGTTTTTT; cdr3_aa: CASRRQAVTGELFF
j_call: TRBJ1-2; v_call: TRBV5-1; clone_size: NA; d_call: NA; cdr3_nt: TGCGCCAGCAGCTTGACGGGGGCGCGTGGCTACACCTTC; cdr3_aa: CASSLTGARGYTF
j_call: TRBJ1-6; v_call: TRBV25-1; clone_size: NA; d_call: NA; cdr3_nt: TGTGCCAGCAGTGAAGACCTGATTTGGGACTCACCCCTCCACTTT; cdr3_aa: CASSEDLIWDSPLHF
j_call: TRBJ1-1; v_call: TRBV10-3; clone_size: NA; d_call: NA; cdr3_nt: TGTGCCGTCCGACGCCTCGATGAGACTGAAGCTTTCTTT; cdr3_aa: CAVRRLDETEAFF
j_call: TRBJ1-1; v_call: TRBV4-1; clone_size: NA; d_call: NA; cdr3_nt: TGCGCCAGCAGCCAGGGGGCCCCGCCGGCTTTCTTT; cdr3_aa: CASSQGAPPAFF
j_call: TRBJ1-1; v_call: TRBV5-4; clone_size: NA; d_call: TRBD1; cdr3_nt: TGTGCCAGCAGCACGGTTGACAGGGCCACTGAAGCTTTCTTT; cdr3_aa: CASSTVDRATEAFF
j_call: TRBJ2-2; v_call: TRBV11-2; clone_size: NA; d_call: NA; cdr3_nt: TGTGCCAGCAGGGTGGTAGGGGGGACGAACACCGGGGAGCTGTTTTTT; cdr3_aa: CASRVVGGTNTGELFF
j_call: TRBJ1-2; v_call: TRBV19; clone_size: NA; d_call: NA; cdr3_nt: TGTGCCAGTAGTATTTGGGGCAGCGGCAACTATGGCTACACCTTC; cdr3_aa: CASSIWGSGNYGYTF
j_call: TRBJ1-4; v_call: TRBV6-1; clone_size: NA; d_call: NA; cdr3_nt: TGTGCCAGCAGTGAAGCGGGGGATTTTGACGAAAAACTGTTTTTT; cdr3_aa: CASSEAGDFDEKLFF